This paragraph covers one T cell receptor (beta chain) sequence. The PCR used 60 Vbeta and 13 Jbeta primers. Profiling relied on immunoSEQ multiplex PCR, and the TCRdb table lists in-frame clones only, not all of them. Of about 250,000 clones in the sample, around two thirds are singletons; the top ten hold about 2.1%. The CDR3 is 14 residues long. The germline V and J ends were trimmed by 0 bases and 0 bases, with 6 bases remaining between them. The germline gives CDR1 SGHDT, CDR2 YYEEEE. The sample belongs to a study of cytomegalovirus exposure and HLA in healthy donors. On the study more broadly: An earlier analysis identified 117 million unique TCR beta sequences in some 170 million T cells.

The origin of this receptor is a female donor in good health and CMV-seronegative. The chain links TRBV5-6 to TRBJ1-2, with D uncertain. Source material: PBMCs. The CDR3 here is CASSLDRSNYGYTF. The DNA of the CDR3 is TGTGCCAGCAGCTTGGATAGATCTAACTATGGCTACACCTTC.